Listed below are T cell receptor beta chains from one sample, sequenced in a study of shared clonotypes between healthy human individuals. TCRdb's copy holds only in-frame clones and misses some; the assay was immunoSEQ multiplex PCR. The sample shows more than 150,000 clones, roughly 70% of them seen only once. Input material: memory CD4+ T cells sorted from blood. These receptors came from a man between 25 and 39 years old in good health. Both conserved end residues are part of each CDR3. Each record gives: CDR3 protein, CDR3 DNA, V gene, clone size, D gene, J gene. D genes are given only for firm matches. Clone size is given for some rows only: seen once, a few or many times, or a class if the clone is expanded.

CDR3 protein: CASSLPGETQYF
CDR3 DNA: TGCGCCAGCAGCTTACCTGGGGAGACCCAGTACTTC
V gene: TRBV5-1
clone size: .
D gene: .
J gene: TRBJ2-5

CDR3 protein: CASSMGGRSRTDTQYF
CDR3 DNA: TGTGCCAGTAGTATGGGCGGGAGGTCCCGGACAGATACGCAGTATTTT
V gene: TRBV19
clone size: .
D gene: TRBD2
J gene: TRBJ2-3

CDR3 protein: CASSRPDWNQPQHF
CDR3 DNA: TGTGCCAGCTCACGACCTGACTGGAATCAGCCCCAGCATTTT
V gene: TRBV18
clone size: once
D gene: .
J gene: TRBJ1-5

CDR3 protein: CASTLDPGELFF
CDR3 DNA: TGTGCCAGCACCCTTGATCCCGGGGAGCTGTTTTTT
V gene: TRBV2
clone size: .
D gene: .
J gene: TRBJ2-2

CDR3 protein: CASSLAGPQGSYF
CDR3 DNA: TGCGCCAGCAGCTTGGCGGGACCCCAGGGGAGCTACTTC
V gene: TRBV5-1
clone size: .
D gene: .
J gene: TRBJ2-5

CDR3 protein: CASSRTPNSGSTIYF
CDR3 DNA: TGTGCCAGCAGTAGGACACCCAACTCTGGAAGCACCATATATTTT
V gene: TRBV6-5
clone size: once
D gene: .
J gene: TRBJ1-3

CDR3 protein: CASSLGSGANVLTF
CDR3 DNA: TGTGCCAGCAGCCTCGGATCTGGGGCCAACGTCCTGACTTTC
V gene: TRBV27
clone size: .
D gene: .
J gene: TRBJ2-6

CDR3 protein: CASSLNTGELFF
CDR3 DNA: TGTGCCAGCAGTTTAAACACCGGGGAGCTGTTTTTT
V gene: TRBV27
clone size: few
D gene: .
J gene: TRBJ2-2

CDR3 protein: CASSTGSGYTF
CDR3 DNA: TGTGCCAGCAGTACAGGGTCCGGCTACACCTTC
V gene: TRBV6-1
clone size: .
D gene: .
J gene: TRBJ1-2

CDR3 protein: CASSGGSAYEQYF
CDR3 DNA: TGCGCCAGCAGCGGGGGTTCAGCCTACGAGCAGTACTTC
V gene: TRBV5-1
clone size: .
D gene: .
J gene: TRBJ2-7

CDR3 protein: CASSPGTGLDTQYF
CDR3 DNA: TGTGCCAGCTCACCAGGGACAGGGCTGGATACGCAGTATTTT
V gene: TRBV18
clone size: few
D gene: TRBD1
J gene: TRBJ2-3

CDR3 protein: CASSVVGLAGNEQFF
CDR3 DNA: TGTGCCAGCAGCGTGGTAGGGCTAGCTGGCAATGAGCAGTTCTTC
V gene: TRBV9
clone size: .
D gene: .
J gene: TRBJ2-1

CDR3 protein: CASSPAGGPGEQYF
CDR3 DNA: TGCGCCAGCAGCCCAGCGGGAGGGCCCGGGGAGCAGTACTTC
V gene: TRBV4-3
clone size: .
D gene: TRBD2
J gene: TRBJ2-7

CDR3 protein: CASSPGGTNTEAFF
CDR3 DNA: TGTGCCAGCAGTCCAGGGGGGACGAACACTGAAGCTTTCTTT
V gene: TRBV25-1
clone size: .
D gene: TRBD1
J gene: TRBJ1-1

CDR3 protein: CASSTGLRNIQYF
CDR3 DNA: TGCGCCAGCAGTACCGGGCTGAGGAACATTCAGTACTTC
V gene: TRBV10-2
clone size: .
D gene: .
J gene: TRBJ2-4

CDR3 protein: CASSFFYHKGGLAGSIAKNIQYF
CDR3 DNA: TGTGCCAGCAGTTTTTTTTACCACAAAGGGGGGCTAGCGGGAAGTATAGCCAAAAACATTCAGTACTTC
V gene: TRBV28
clone size: .
D gene: TRBD2
J gene: TRBJ2-4

CDR3 protein: CASSRTKANVLTF
CDR3 DNA: TGTGCCAGTAGTCGGACCAAGGCCAACGTCCTGACTTTC
V gene: TRBV19
clone size: .
D gene: .
J gene: TRBJ2-6

CDR3 protein: CASSSDRGRISYEQYF
CDR3 DNA: TGTGCCAGCAGCTCCGACAGGGGGCGGATTTCCTACGAGCAGTACTTC
V gene: TRBV5-6
clone size: .
D gene: TRBD1
J gene: TRBJ2-7

CDR3 protein: CASSVDRGYQETQYF
CDR3 DNA: TGTGCCAGCAGCGTGGACAGGGGGTACCAAGAGACCCAGTACTTC
V gene: TRBV11-2
clone size: .
D gene: TRBD1
J gene: TRBJ2-5

CDR3 protein: CASSFEGGRYEQFF
CDR3 DNA: TGTGCCAGCAGTTTCGAGGGGGGACGCTATGAGCAGTTCTTC
V gene: TRBV28
clone size: once
D gene: .
J gene: TRBJ2-1

CDR3 protein: CASRLGTSGRTEQFF
CDR3 DNA: TGTGCCAGTAGGTTAGGGACTAGCGGGAGGACTGAGCAGTTCTTC
V gene: TRBV19
clone size: many
D gene: TRBD2
J gene: TRBJ2-1

CDR3 protein: CASSHGTDTGELFF
CDR3 DNA: TGTGCCAGCAGCCACGGGACAGACACCGGGGAGCTGTTTTTT
V gene: TRBV5-4
clone size: .
D gene: TRBD1
J gene: TRBJ2-2

CDR3 protein: CASSPREGQETQYF
CDR3 DNA: TGTGCCAGCAGCCCAAGGGAGGGACAAGAGACCCAGTACTTC
V gene: TRBV7-8
clone size: .
D gene: TRBD2
J gene: TRBJ2-5

CDR3 protein: CASSLPGVNIQYF
CDR3 DNA: TGTGCCAGCAGTTTACCAGGGGTAAACATTCAGTACTTC
V gene: TRBV28
clone size: many
D gene: .
J gene: TRBJ2-4

CDR3 protein: CASSLGRGSYEQYF
CDR3 DNA: TGCGCCAGCAGCCTCGGCAGGGGTAGCTACGAGCAGTACTTC
V gene: TRBV5-1
clone size: .
D gene: .
J gene: TRBJ2-7

CDR3 protein: CASSLDRTGNQETQYF
CDR3 DNA: TGTGCCAGCAGCTTAGACCGGACAGGGAACCAAGAGACCCAGTACTTC
V gene: TRBV7-8
clone size: .
D gene: TRBD1
J gene: TRBJ2-5

CDR3 protein: CASSPLGGRNSYEQYF
CDR3 DNA: TGTGCCAGCTCACCACTGGGGGGCAGGAACTCCTACGAGCAGTACTTC
V gene: TRBV18
clone size: .
D gene: .
J gene: TRBJ2-7

CDR3 protein: CASSDRNEQFF
CDR3 DNA: TGTGCCAGCAGTGATCGAAATGAGCAGTTCTTC
V gene: TRBV7-9
clone size: .
D gene: .
J gene: TRBJ2-1

CDR3 protein: CASSLSPWAQGYTF
CDR3 DNA: TGTGCCAGCAGTTTATCCCCCTGGGCTCAGGGCTACACCTTC
V gene: TRBV28
clone size: .
D gene: .
J gene: TRBJ1-2

CDR3 protein: CASSPLRGGRVLNTQYF
CDR3 DNA: TGTGCCAGCAGCCCCCTTCGGGGCGGGAGGGTTTTGAATACGCAGTATTTT
V gene: TRBV11-2
clone size: .
D gene: TRBD2
J gene: TRBJ2-3

CDR3 protein: CASSAGTGGTEAFF
CDR3 DNA: TGTGCCAGCAGCGCAGGGACAGGCGGCACTGAAGCTTTCTTT
V gene: TRBV9
clone size: .
D gene: TRBD1
J gene: TRBJ1-1

CDR3 protein: CASSTGRTNTGELFF
CDR3 DNA: TGTGCCAGCAGCACAGGGAGGACTAACACCGGGGAGCTGTTTTTT
V gene: TRBV6-5
clone size: .
D gene: .
J gene: TRBJ2-2

CDR3 protein: CASGRGGSSETQYF
CDR3 DNA: TGTGCCAGCGGCCGGGGCGGGAGTTCAGAGACCCAGTACTTC
V gene: TRBV28
clone size: .
D gene: TRBD2
J gene: TRBJ2-5

CDR3 protein: CATQGNSDTQYF
CDR3 DNA: TGTGCCACACAGGGGAATTCAGATACGCAGTATTTT
V gene: TRBV28
clone size: once
D gene: TRBD1
J gene: TRBJ2-3

CDR3 protein: CASSEARGEQYF
CDR3 DNA: TGTGCCAGCAGTGAAGCTAGGGGCGAGCAGTACTTC
V gene: TRBV6-1
clone size: .
D gene: .
J gene: TRBJ2-7

CDR3 protein: CASSVQGGSTDTQYF
CDR3 DNA: TGTGCCAGCAGCGTCCAGGGGGGCAGCACAGATACGCAGTATTTT
V gene: TRBV7-2
clone size: .
D gene: .
J gene: TRBJ2-3

CDR3 protein: CASSLKGGASEAFF
CDR3 DNA: TGTGCCAGCAGTCTAAAGGGGGGGGCGTCTGAAGCTTTCTTT
V gene: TRBV27
clone size: .
D gene: .
J gene: TRBJ1-1

CDR3 protein: CASSSDLAGAAYEQYF
CDR3 DNA: TGTGCCAGCAGCTCAGACTTAGCGGGAGCAGCTTACGAGCAGTACTTC
V gene: TRBV7-2
clone size: .
D gene: TRBD2
J gene: TRBJ2-7

CDR3 protein: CATSRRNSGANVLTF
CDR3 DNA: TGTGCCACCAGCAGACGGAACTCTGGGGCCAACGTCCTGACTTTC
V gene: TRBV15
clone size: .
D gene: .
J gene: TRBJ2-6

CDR3 protein: CASRLGGLALYNEQFF
CDR3 DNA: TGTGCCAGTAGGCTCGGAGGACTAGCGCTGTACAATGAGCAGTTCTTC
V gene: TRBV19
clone size: .
D gene: TRBD2
J gene: TRBJ2-1

CDR3 protein: CSGSGRASGELFF
CDR3 DNA: TGCAGCGGTAGCGGGAGGGCCTCCGGGGAGCTGTTTTTT
V gene: TRBV29-1
clone size: .
D gene: TRBD2
J gene: TRBJ2-2

CDR3 protein: CASSQGGAGGGQNIQYF
CDR3 DNA: TGCGCCAGCAGCCAAGGGGGAGCAGGTGGAGGCCAAAACATTCAGTACTTC
V gene: TRBV4-3
clone size: once
D gene: .
J gene: TRBJ2-4

CDR3 protein: CAWSAAVPGGHEQYF
CDR3 DNA: TGTGCCTGGAGCGCAGCAGTGCCGGGGGGGCACGAGCAGTACTTC
V gene: TRBV30
clone size: few
D gene: TRBD2
J gene: TRBJ2-7

CDR3 protein: CSARAGVFSHF
CDR3 DNA: TGCAGTGCTAGAGCGGGGGTATTTTCCCACTTC
V gene: TRBV20-1
clone size: .
D gene: .
J gene: TRBJ2-4

CDR3 protein: CASSLEGVWEQYF
CDR3 DNA: TGCGCCAGCAGCTTGGAGGGGGTGTGGGAGCAGTACTTC
V gene: TRBV5-1
clone size: .
D gene: .
J gene: TRBJ2-7

CDR3 protein: CASSLGGVEQFF
CDR3 DNA: TGTGCCAGCAGCTTAGGCGGCGTTGAGCAGTTCTTC
V gene: TRBV11-3
clone size: .
D gene: .
J gene: TRBJ2-1

CDR3 protein: CASSESGSNQPQHF
CDR3 DNA: TGCGCCAGCAGTGAATCCGGTAGCAATCAGCCCCAGCATTTT
V gene: TRBV10-1
clone size: .
D gene: .
J gene: TRBJ1-5

CDR3 protein: CASSFSGSYNEQFF
CDR3 DNA: TGTGCCAGCAGCTTTAGCGGTTCCTACAATGAGCAGTTCTTC
V gene: TRBV6-1
clone size: .
D gene: .
J gene: TRBJ2-1

CDR3 protein: CASSLGQVFDEQYF
CDR3 DNA: TGTGCCAGCAGCTTGGGACAGGTCTTCGACGAGCAGTACTTC
V gene: TRBV7-2
clone size: .
D gene: TRBD1
J gene: TRBJ2-7

CDR3 protein: CASSDGTSGPLKTQYF
CDR3 DNA: TGTGCCAGCAGTGATGGGACTAGCGGACCCCTTAAGACCCAGTACTTC
V gene: TRBV2
clone size: .
D gene: TRBD2
J gene: TRBJ2-5

CDR3 protein: CAISEEIAGMLYF
CDR3 DNA: TGTGCCATCAGTGAGGAAATCGCTGGGATGCTGTACTTC
V gene: TRBV10-3
clone size: .
D gene: .
J gene: TRBJ2-7

CDR3 protein: CSVESGVYNEQFF
CDR3 DNA: TGCAGCGTTGAATCCGGGGTTTACAATGAGCAGTTCTTC
V gene: TRBV29-1
clone size: .
D gene: .
J gene: TRBJ2-1

CDR3 protein: CASSPRRPGLAGKNAGELFF
CDR3 DNA: TGTGCCAGCTCACCAAGACGTCCGGGACTAGCGGGGAAGAACGCCGGGGAGCTGTTTTTT
V gene: TRBV18
clone size: .
D gene: TRBD2
J gene: TRBJ2-2

CDR3 protein: CASRYRGQSTDTQYF
CDR3 DNA: TGTGCCAGCAGGTACAGGGGGCAGAGCACAGATACGCAGTATTTT
V gene: TRBV6-6
clone size: .
D gene: TRBD1
J gene: TRBJ2-3

CDR3 protein: CASLSLQADTQYF
CDR3 DNA: TGTGCCAGCCTTTCTCTCCAGGCAGATACGCAGTATTTT
V gene: TRBV6-1
clone size: .
D gene: .
J gene: TRBJ2-3

CDR3 protein: CASSLDGAGLNEQFF
CDR3 DNA: TGCGCCAGCAGCTTGGACGGAGCCGGGTTGAATGAGCAGTTCTTC
V gene: TRBV5-1
clone size: .
D gene: .
J gene: TRBJ2-1

CDR3 protein: CASSPASPDTQYF
CDR3 DNA: TGTGCCAGCTCACCCGCTAGCCCAGATACGCAGTATTTT
V gene: TRBV18
clone size: .
D gene: .
J gene: TRBJ2-3

CDR3 protein: CASSMAVNTEAFF
CDR3 DNA: TGTGCCAGTAGTATGGCCGTGAACACTGAAGCTTTCTTT
V gene: TRBV19
clone size: .
D gene: .
J gene: TRBJ1-1

CDR3 protein: CASSSPLGGLAFEQYF
CDR3 DNA: TGTGCCAGCAGTTCGCCGTTAGGGGGACTAGCGTTCGAGCAGTACTTC
V gene: TRBV7-9
clone size: many
D gene: TRBD2
J gene: TRBJ2-7